The 27 T cell receptor beta chains listed next were all sequenced from one sample in a study of cytomegalovirus exposure and HLA in healthy donors. The PCR had 60 Vbeta and 13 Jbeta primers. Libraries were prepared by immunoSEQ multiplex PCR; TCRdb keeps only in-frame clonotypes and omits some of them. The sample yields some 150,000 clones, approximately 81% seen once. Specimen: PBMCs. The receptors derive from a woman in her 30s in good health and CMV-seropositive.

This chain uses TRBV10-3 with TRBJ2-7, with TRBD1 as a possible D gene (5 bases). The CDR3 has 16 amino acids. CDR1 ENHRY and CDR2 SYGVKD come from the germline V gene. V lost 4 bases and J lost 5, with 21 bases in between. This chain's CDR3 is CAISGYSGNNKNEQYF. CDR3 sequence (DNA): TGTGCCATCAGTGGGTATTCAGGGAATAACAAGAACGAGCAGTACTTC.

This chain uses TRBV5-4 with TRBJ1-1; no firm D call. Germline CDR1 and CDR2: SGHNT and YYREEE (reference sequence). The length of the CDR3 is 11 residues. V lost 5 bases and J 6 bases, leaving 8 bases between the germline ends. As DNA, the CDR3 is TGTGCCAGCAGAGGGAGCGCTGAAGCTTTCTTT. It is translated as CASRGSAEAFF. Full variable domain (outside the CDR3, taken from reference TRBV5-4 and TRBJ1-1): ETGVTQSPTHLIKTRGQQVTLRCSSQSGHNTVSWYQQALGQGPQFIFQYYREEENGRGNFPPRFSGLQFPNYSSELNVNALELDDSALYLCASRGSAEAFFGQGTRLTVV.

The chain employs TRBV5-6 and TRBJ1-1; D is possibly TRBD1 (5 bases). Trimming pared 4 bases from V and 7 bases from J, leaving 17 bases between. The CDR3 runs 14 residues. Germline V gives CDR1 SGHDT, CDR2 YYEEEE. For the CDR3, the DNA is TGTGCCAGCAGCCACGGCGGGGGTAGGGTTGAAGCTTTCTTT. This gives the protein CASSHGGGRVEAFF.

This clone was observed a few times. The genes are TRBV25-1 and TRBJ1-6; D is possibly TRBD1 (5 bases). Per the germline V gene, CDR1 is MGHDK and CDR2 is SYGVNS. Trimming removed 7 bases from V and 7 bases from J, with 8 bases in between. The CDR3 sequence is 12 residues long. The CDR3 sequence is CASTRGNSPLHF. CDR3 bases: TGTGCCAGCACCCGGGGGAATTCACCCCTCCACTTT.

CDR3 sequence (DNA): TGCGCCAGCAGCTTAAGCAGGGGAAACTACGAGCAGTACTTC. Translation: CASSLSRGNYEQYF. The rearrangement joins TRBV5-1 to TRBJ2-7; a weak D match, TRBD1 (6 bases). This CDR3 is built from 14 residues. Trimming took 2 bases from V and 3 from J, leaving 12 bases between them. Germline V gives CDR1 SGHRS, CDR2 YFSETQ.

The CDR3, as DNA: TGCGCCAGCAGGACCGGACAGGGGGTTCTCTATAATTCACCCCTCCACTTT. Translation gives CASRTGQGVLYNSPLHF. This chain joins TRBV5-1 and TRBJ1-6, with TRBD1 matching 10 bases. This CDR3 has 17 amino acids. Losses at the gene ends were 5 bases for V and 3 bases for J; bases not matched to a gene: 8. CDR1 and CDR2 (germline): SGHRS, YFSETQ.

This chain uses TRBV11-2 with TRBJ2-3, with 7 bases aligning to TRBD2. This CDR3 has 16 residues. With V trimmed by 1 base and J by 6 bases, 10 bases remained unmatched. Germline V gene lookup returns CDR1 SGHAT and CDR2 FQNNGV. Here the CDR3 DNA reads TGTGCCAGCAGCTTAGTGCGGGGGTCTTCACGGGATACGCAGTATTTT. Translation: CASSLVRGSSRDTQYF.

This chain joins TRBV5-4 and TRBJ2-1; 12 bases map to TRBD1. With 4 bases clipped from V and 7 bases from J, the junction kept 6 bases outside the gene matches. The CDR3 covers 15 residues. The germline V gene has CDR1 SGHNT and CDR2 YYREEE (reference sequence). This CDR3 is CASSPGTGGRNEQFF. In nucleotides, the CDR3 is TGTGCCAGCAGCCCCGGGACAGGGGGCCGGAATGAGCAGTTCTTC.

Here the CDR3 reads CASSVTVSSYEQYF. The CDR3, as DNA: TGTGCCAGCAGCGTGACTGTTAGTTCCTACGAGCAGTACTTC. The rearrangement links TRBV7-9 to TRBJ2-7, with D unresolved. Trimming removed 5 bases at V and 1 base at J, with 12 bases between. Germline lookup yields CDR1 SEHNR and CDR2 FQNEAQ (reference sequence). This CDR3 contains 14 residues.

The chain recombines TRBV14 with TRBJ1-1; D possibly corresponds to TRBD1 (5 bases). CDR1 and CDR2 from the germline V gene are SGHDN and FVKESK. The CDR3 length is 15 residues. Deletions cut 3 bases from V and 7 bases from J, with 18 bases between. The CDR3 DNA sequence: TGTGCCAGCAGCCACCAATCCCAGGGTTGGGGTGAAGCTTTCTTT. Translating gives CASSHQSQGWGEAFF.

The gene calls are TRBV12-5 and TRBJ2-5; tentatively, D is TRBD1 (5 bases). This CDR3 contains 17 residues. Trimming cost V 1 base and J 3 bases, with 18 bases left between them. Germline V gene lookup returns CDR1 LGHNT and CDR2 FRNRAP. CDR3 DNA: TGTGCTAGTGGTTTGGGAAGGACACGGCCTGGGGAAGAGACCCAGTACTTC. It is translated as CASGLGRTRPGEETQYF. The complete variable domain, with remaining parts taken from reference TRBV12-5 and TRBJ2-5, reads DARVTQTPRHKVTEMGQEVTMRCQPILGHNTVFWYRQTMMQGLELLAYFRNRAPLDDSGMPKDRFSAEMPDATLATLKIQPSEPRDSAVYFCASGLGRTRPGEETQYFGPGTRLLVL.

The CDR3 DNA is TGCGCCAGCAGCTCGACAGGCTATAATTCACCCCTCCACTTT. Residues: CASSSTGYNSPLHF. V gene TRBV5-1 combines with J gene TRBJ1-6, with D tentatively TRBD1 (6 bases). Germline lookup yields CDR1 SGHRS and CDR2 YFSETQ. Trimming removed 3 bases at V and 3 bases at J, with 7 bases between. This CDR3 is built from 14 residues.

The rearrangement joins TRBV2 to TRBJ2-7; 8 bases match TRBD2. The J segment lost 0 bases and the V segment lost 11 bases, leaving 9 bases of the junction unmatched. The CDR3 contains 14 residues. CDR1 and CDR2 (germline): SNHLY, FYNNEI. CDR3 sequence (DNA): TGTGCCGCATCCCTAGCGGGTAACTCCTACGAGCAGTACTTC. It translates to CAASLAGNSYEQYF.

J is TRBJ2-3 and V is TRBV6-5, with D hard to call. V was cut by 1 base and J by 0 bases, with 5 bases left in between. CDR1 and CDR2 (germline): MNHEY, SVGAGI. This CDR3 is 14 amino acids long. The CDR3, as DNA: TGTGCCAGCAGTTACTTCCATAGCACAGATACGCAGTATTTT. Its translation is CASSYFHSTDTQYF.

This clone was observed a handful of times. Other DNA sequences from this sample encode an identical CDR3 as well. This sequence joins TRBV27 and TRBJ1-1, with 7 bases fitting TRBD1. Germline V gene sequence: CDR1 MNHEY, CDR2 SMNVEV (reference sequence). This CDR3 is built from 15 residues. J gave up 0 bases and V 5 bases, and 6 bases lay outside the gene matches. In DNA, the CDR3 is TGTGCCAGCAGTCCTCGACAGGGTATGAACACTGAAGCTTTCTTT. Residues: CASSPRQGMNTEAFF.

About this clone itself: An end of the junction differs from the germline gene, which may be a read error. The V and J genes are TRBV7-9 and TRBJ2-7, with D maybe TRBD1 (5 bases). The germline V gene has CDR1 SEHNR and CDR2 FQNEAQ (reference sequence). The CDR3 runs to 16 residues. This CDR3 is CSSSLPIGVSSYEQYF. CDR3 in DNA: TGTTCCAGCAGCTTACCTATAGGGGTAAGCTCCTACGAACAGTACTTC.

The V gene is TRBV28, the J gene TRBJ2-5; TRBD1 aligns across 11 bases. Germline values: CDR1 MDHEN, CDR2 SYDVKM. This CDR3 is built from 15 residues. The J segment lost 11 bases and the V segment lost 4 bases, leaving 12 bases of the junction unmatched. CDR3 amino acids: CASSSAARGQGGQYF. The CDR3 DNA reads as TGTGCCAGCAGTTCGGCTGCTCGGGGACAGGGGGGGCAGTACTTC.

The V call is TRBV27, the J call TRBJ1-2; D gene ambiguous. The germline V and J ends were trimmed by 8 bases and 0 bases, with 22 bases remaining between them. Germline loops: CDR1 MNHEY, CDR2 SMNVEV (reference sequence). The CDR3 totals 17 residues. This chain's CDR3 is CASQTSVNAGANYGYTF. The CDR3 DNA follows: TGTGCCAGCCAGACGTCTGTGAATGCGGGAGCTAACTATGGCTACACCTTC.

The rearrangement uses TRBV12-5 and TRBJ2-1; 8 bases align to TRBD1. CDR1 and CDR2 from the germline V gene are LGHNT and FRNRAP. V shed 4 bases, J shed 0 bases, and the junction held 8 bases outside the gene matches. The CDR3 totals 17 residues. CDR3 sequence: CASGSDRTGSSYNEQFF. The DNA for the CDR3 is TGTGCTAGTGGTTCCGACCGGACAGGGAGCTCCTACAATGAGCAGTTCTTC.

This rearrangement joins TRBV18 to TRBJ1-1; maybe TRBD1 (5 bases). CDR1 KGHSH and CDR2 LQKENI come from the germline V gene. V lost 1 base and J 5 bases, leaving 11 bases between the germline ends. The CDR3 is 14 amino acids. The chain's CDR3 is CASSPQGVDTEAFF. The CDR3 DNA is TGTGCCAGCTCACCACAAGGGGTGGATACTGAAGCTTTCTTT.

CDR3 protein: CASSSTWSGEANEKLFF. DNA of the CDR3: TGTGCCAGCAGCTCAACCTGGTCCGGGGAAGCTAATGAAAAACTGTTTTTT. The chain recombines TRBV11-2 with TRBJ1-4; unclear D gene. V was shortened by 4 bases and J by 3 bases, with 18 bases between the two germline ends. The germline V gene has CDR1 SGHAT and CDR2 FQNNGV. The CDR3 is 17 residues long.

The V gene is TRBV7-2, the J gene TRBJ2-5, with unresolved D. CDR3 length: 17 amino acids. CDR1 is SGHTA, CDR2 FQGNSA, per germline. Deletions cut 5 bases from V and 7 bases from J, with 26 bases between. Written as DNA, the CDR3 is TGTGCCAGCAGCCGCGAGTCGGCTAGTTCGATTGTGGGGACCCAGTACTTC. Translated: CASSRESASSIVGTQYF.

J is TRBJ2-6 and V is TRBV9, with D possibly TRBD1 on 6 matching bases. Per germline, CDR1 SGDLS and CDR2 YYNGEE. The CDR3 is made up of 19 amino acids. V lost 4 bases and J lost 0, with 20 bases in between. DNA of the CDR3: TGTGCCAGCAGCTTCACCACCGGGACACCGTTCTCTGGGGCCAACGTCCTGACTTTC. Its translation: CASSFTTGTPFSGANVLTF.

This chain joins TRBV28 and TRBJ2-3, with a weak D call TRBD2 (5 bases). Trimming took 2 bases from V and 3 from J, leaving 12 bases between them. Germline V gene sequence: CDR1 MDHEN, CDR2 SYDVKM. CDR3 length equals 15 residues. The DNA of the CDR3 is TGTGCCAGCAGTTTAGCGGGTCGCGGTACAGATACGCAGTATTTT. Amino acid sequence: CASSLAGRGTDTQYF.

The chain links TRBV5-1 to TRBJ2-4; 10 bases align to TRBD1. The CDR3 is 13 residues long. With V trimmed by 4 bases and J by 15 bases, 10 bases remained unmatched. From germline, CDR1 is SGHRS and CDR2 YFSETQ. The CDR3 here is CASSPGQGGSSYF. In DNA, the CDR3 is TGCGCCAGCAGCCCCGGACAGGGGGGTTCTTCGTACTTC.

The chain joins TRBV20-1 to TRBJ1-1, with D possibly being TRBD1 (5 bases). This CDR3 region has 11 residues. V was shortened by 4 bases and J by 4 bases, with 7 bases between the two germline ends. Germline assignment: CDR1 DFQATT and CDR2 SNEGSKA (reference sequence). The CDR3 DNA reads as TGCAGTGCTAAGACAGCCACTGAAGCTTTCTTT. As protein: CSAKTATEAFF.

This chain links TRBV4-3 with TRBJ1-2; TRBD1 aligns across 10 bases. CDR1 is LGHNA, CDR2 YSLEER, per germline. The CDR3 is made up of 15 amino acids. V trimming: 1 base; J trimming: 7 bases; junction bases outside the gene matches: 6. CDR3 in DNA: TGCGCCAGCAGCCAAGCGGGGACAGGGGTAATTGGCTACACCTTC. It yields the protein CASSQAGTGVIGYTF.